These 10 T cell receptor beta chains share one sample of origin, sequenced in a study of cytomegalovirus exposure and HLA in healthy donors. The PCR was carried out with 60 Vbeta primers and 13 Jbeta primers. Produced via immunoSEQ multiplex PCR; TCRdb's table is partial and in-frame only. This sample yields roughly 49,000 clones, of which about 81% are seen a single time; roughly 2.3% belongs to the top ten. The material sequenced was PBMCs. The receptors were sampled from a boy between 10 and 17 years old in good health and CMV-seropositive.

The chain combines TRBV7-3 with TRBJ2-3; D unresolved. In germline, CDR1 is SGHTA, CDR2 FQGTGA. The CDR3 has 15 amino acids. V was clipped by 1 base and J by 1 base, with 9 bases between them. The CDR3 loop is CASSLNLAGTDTQYF. The CDR3 coding sequence is TGTGCCAGCAGCTTAAACTTAGCCGGCACAGATACGCAGTATTTT.

This chain joins TRBV2 and TRBJ2-2, with D possibly matching TRBD2 (7 bases). V lost 1 base, J lost 0 bases, and 15 bases lay in between. The CDR3 extends over 18 amino acids. The germline gives CDR1 SNHLY, CDR2 FYNNEI. DNA of the CDR3: TGTGCCAGCAGTGAAGAAGGGGGGGGGTTCGCGAACACCGGGGAGCTGTTTTTT. This encodes CASSEEGGGFANTGELFF.

This rearrangement joins TRBV29-1 to TRBJ1-4; D remains ambiguous. Germline CDR1 is SQVTM and CDR2 is ANQGSEA. The germline V and J ends were trimmed by 5 bases and 4 bases, with 8 bases remaining between them. The CDR3 is made up of 12 amino acids. The CDR3 nucleotides read TGCAGCGTTACCAGAAATAATGAAAAACTGTTTTTT. As protein: CSVTRNNEKLFF.

This clone has just one count. The chain uses TRBV19 and TRBJ2-2, with a weak D call TRBD2 (6 bases). Germline V lookup: CDR1 LNHDA, CDR2 SQIVND (reference sequence). V lost 5 bases to trimming and J lost 6 bases, with 13 bases between them. CDR3 length equals 14 residues. The CDR3 DNA reads TGTGCCAGTAGTGGGTGGGACTTACCCGGGGAGCTGTTTTTT. Translated: CASSGWDLPGELFF.

The CDR3 DNA sequence: TGTGCCAGCACGCAAGGGACTAGCACAGATACGCAGTATTTT. Its protein is CASTQGTSTDTQYF. The chain links TRBV7-8 to TRBJ2-3, with D perhaps TRBD2 (6 bases). Trimming left V 7 bases short and J 0 bases short, with 11 bases between. CDR1 is SGHVS and CDR2 is FQNEAQ in the germline V gene. The CDR3 is 14 amino acids.

This clone is a singleton in its sample. This rearrangement joins TRBV29-1 to TRBJ1-4; D is unresolved. The CDR3 has 15 amino acids. Germline V gives CDR1 SQVTM, CDR2 ANQGSEA. With 4 bases removed from V and 0 bases from J, the gap between germline ends came to 12 bases. The CDR3 DNA reads as TGCAGCGTTGGCACGGGAGATGCAACTAATGAAAAACTGTTTTTT. The encoded protein is CSVGTGDATNEKLFF.

The CDR3 here is CASRSRGQAGTEAFF. The CDR3 DNA reads as TGTGCCAGCAGATCCCGAGGACAGGCTGGGACTGAAGCTTTCTTT. The chain joins TRBV6-5 to TRBJ1-1, with TRBD1 matching over 7 bases. CDR3 length: 15 amino acids. CDR1 is MNHEY, CDR2 SVGAGI, per germline. V shed 6 bases and J 5 bases; nucleotides not matched to a gene: 12.

The chain employs TRBV6-5 and TRBJ2-2; D gene unclear. V gave up 2 bases and J gave up 0 bases, with 4 bases separating them. Germline-derived CDR1 and CDR2 are MNHEY and SVGAGI. This CDR3 has 14 residues. The CDR3 DNA reads as TGTGCCAGCAGTTACGCAGCGAACACCGGGGAGCTGTTTTTT. Translation: CASSYAANTGELFF.

This chain links TRBV11-2 with TRBJ1-1; D may be TRBD1 (5 bases). The CDR3 spans 15 residues. The ends were cut back, 6 bases at V and 9 bases at J, with 23 bases in the middle. CDR1 SGHAT and CDR2 FQNNGV come from the germline V gene. This chain's CDR3 is CASSGRSRRGGKAFF. The CDR3, as DNA: TGTGCCAGCAGTGGGAGATCTCGACGGGGGGGGAAAGCTTTCTTT. Supplemented by reference TRBV11-2 and TRBJ1-1, the full variable domain reads EAGVAQSPRYKIIEKRQSVAFWCNPISGHATLYWYQQILGQGPKLLIQFQNNGVVDDSQLPKDRFSAERLKGVDSTLKIQPAKLEDSAVYLCASSGRSRRGGKAFFGQGTRLTVV.

The genes are TRBV5-1 and TRBJ1-1, with D maybe TRBD1 (6 bases). The CDR3 totals 15 residues. Trimming removed 1 base from V and 10 bases from J, with 20 bases in between. CDR1 and CDR2 from the germline V gene are SGHRS and YFSETQ. The CDR3 reads CASSLNVRDTGSAFF. Written as DNA, the CDR3 is TGCGCCAGCAGCTTGAATGTACGGGACACAGGATCAGCTTTCTTT.